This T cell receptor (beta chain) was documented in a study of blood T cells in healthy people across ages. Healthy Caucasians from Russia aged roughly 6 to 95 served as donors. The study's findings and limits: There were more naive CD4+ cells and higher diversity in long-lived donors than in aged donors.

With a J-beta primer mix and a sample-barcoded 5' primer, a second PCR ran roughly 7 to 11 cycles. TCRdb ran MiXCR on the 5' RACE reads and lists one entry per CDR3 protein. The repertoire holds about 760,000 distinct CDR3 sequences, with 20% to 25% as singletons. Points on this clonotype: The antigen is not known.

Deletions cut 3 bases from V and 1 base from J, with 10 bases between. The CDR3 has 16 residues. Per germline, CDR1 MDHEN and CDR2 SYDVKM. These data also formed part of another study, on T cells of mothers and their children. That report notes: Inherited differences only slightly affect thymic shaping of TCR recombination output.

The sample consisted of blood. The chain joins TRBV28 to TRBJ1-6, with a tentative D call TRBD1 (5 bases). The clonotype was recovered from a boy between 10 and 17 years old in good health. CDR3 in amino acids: CASSLGGGSYNSPLHF. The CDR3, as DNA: TGTGCCAGCAGTTTGGGCGGGGGATCCTATAATTCACCCCTCCACTTT.